This T cell receptor (beta chain) was identified during a study of blood T cell repertoires in COVID-19. This CDR3 spans 16 amino acids. V dropped 3 bases and J dropped 2; count of bases not matched to a gene: 4. The germline V gene has CDR1 SGDLS and CDR2 YYNGEE. Participants were placed into cohorts based on the clinical history they reported. Clones were sequenced by immunoSEQ multiplex PCR, and TCRdb holds only the in-frame ones, with some missing. This table holds around 140,000 clones, about 90% found once. Sample: PBMCs or T cells enriched from blood (not recorded which). This receptor was taken from a woman aged 40 to 50 who had been exposed to COVID-19. V and J are TRBV9 and TRBJ2-3; 12 bases line up with TRBD2. The CDR3 sequence is CASSGTSGGPTDTQYF. The CDR3 DNA sequence: TGTGCCAGCAGCGGCACTAGCGGGGGGCCCACAGATACGCAGTATTTT.